The clone carrying this T cell receptor beta chain was counted between two and nine times. This entry is derived from a study of blood T cells in healthy people across ages. Trimming removed 3 bases from V and 4 bases from J, with 16 bases in between. Germline V gene data show CDR1 as DFQATT and CDR2 as SNEGSKA (reference sequence). The CDR3 loop spans 14 amino acids. For the second PCR, which ran for roughly 6 to 12 cycles, a sample-barcoded 5' primer and a J-beta primer mix were used. TCRdb analysed the 5' RACE reads with MiXCR anew, one entry per CDR3 protein. Among about 970,000 distinct CDR3 sequences, roughly 51% were seen once, and the ten largest hold 20% to 25%.

This receptor was obtained from a woman aged 60 to 75 in good health. Sequenced: blood. The chain combines TRBV20-1 with TRBJ2-7; D is unclear. Written as DNA, the CDR3 is TGCAGTGCTAGCGGCCAGGTCTCAGGTTACGAGCAGTACTTC. This encodes CSASGQVSGYEQYF.